The 15 T cell receptor beta chains below come from one sample, sequenced in a study of cytomegalovirus exposure and HLA in healthy donors (TCRdb year 2017). The library was prepared using the immunoSEQ multiplex PCR assay. For the multiplex PCR, a mixture combining 60 forward primers for TCR Vbeta segments and 13 reverse primers for TCR Jbeta segments was used. The source is immuneACCESS, and TCRdb retained only in-frame sequences with V and J called. Part of the clones is not carried over; for the studies checked, unresolved V genes explain less than half of this, and the remainder is unexplained. The sample profile shows tens of thousands of clones; approximately 79% of them were found once. Of the sample, over 10% is held by the ten largest clones. Sequencing was performed on PBMCs. All receptors come from a woman aged 40 to 50 in good health and CMV-seropositive.

The genes are TRBV13 and TRBJ2-1, with D perhaps matching TRBD2 (6 bases). The germline V and J ends were trimmed by 6 bases and 8 bases, with 20 bases remaining between them. Germline assignment: CDR1 PRHDT and CDR2 FYEKMQ (reference sequence). CDR3 length: 15 residues. The CDR3 sequence is CASRPGGLRYDEQFF. The CDR3 nucleotides are TGTGCCAGCAGACCTGGGGGGTTGAGGTATGATGAGCAGTTCTTC.

In its sample, this clone was seen once. The genes are TRBV29-1 and TRBJ2-1, with 7 bases aligning to TRBD2. The CDR3 length is 12 residues. After removal of 4 bases from V and 5 bases from J, the junction contained 2 bases not matched to a gene. Germline V gives CDR1 SQVTM, CDR2 ANQGSEA. CDR3 DNA sequence: TGCAGCGTTGGGGGAGGGAACAATGAGCAGTTCTTC. This encodes CSVGGGNNEQFF.

The V and J genes are TRBV7-9 and TRBJ1-2; D is possibly TRBD1 (6 bases). V was shortened by 6 bases and J by 8 bases, with 16 bases between the two germline ends. The length of the CDR3 is 13 residues. Germline V lookup: CDR1 SEHNR, CDR2 FQNEAQ (reference sequence). This chain's CDR3 is CASRPTGNQGYTF. In DNA form, the CDR3 reads TGTGCCAGCAGACCCACAGGGAACCAGGGCTACACCTTC. Looking up the rest from reference TRBV7-9 and TRBJ1-2 gives the full variable domain: DTGVSQNPRHKITKRGQNVTFRCDPISEHNRLYWYRQTLGQGPEFLTYFQNEAQLEKSRLLSDRFSAERPKGSFSTLEIQRTEQGDSAMYLCASRPTGNQGYTFGSGTRLTVV.

The genes are TRBV6-4 and TRBJ2-1; D remains unclear. The germline V and J ends were trimmed by 0 bases and 7 bases, with 7 bases remaining between them. The CDR3 length is 13 residues. CDR1 is MRHNA and CDR2 is SNTAGT in the germline V gene. The DNA for the CDR3 is TGTGCCAGCAGTGACTCAGGAGAAAATGAGCAGTTCTTC. This gives the protein CASSDSGENEQFF.

V and J are TRBV7-8 and TRBJ2-3; D might be TRBD1 (6 bases). Germline V gene sequence: CDR1 SGHVS, CDR2 FQNEAQ. CDR3 length equals 16 residues. V was pared by 4 bases and J by 0 bases, with 14 bases between. DNA for the CDR3: TGTGCCAGCAGCTGGCTCGTTAGGGGGAGCACAGATACGCAGTATTTT. Protein sequence: CASSWLVRGSTDTQYF.

This clone has just one count. The chain links TRBV10-3 to TRBJ1-2, with 7 positions matching TRBD1. CDR1 is ENHRY and CDR2 is SYGVKD in the germline V gene. The CDR3 is made up of 16 amino acids. V shed 0 bases, J shed 5 bases, and the junction held 9 bases outside the gene matches. In nucleotides, the CDR3 is TGTGCCATCAGTGAGTCGCCGGACAGGCAGAAGTATGGCTACACCTTC. It encodes CAISESPDRQKYGYTF.

This clone appeared a few times. The chain combines TRBV30 with TRBJ2-2; 8 bases line up with TRBD2. The germline V gene has CDR1 GTSNPN and CDR2 SVGIG (reference sequence). V dropped 8 bases and J dropped 4; count of bases not matched to a gene: 9. The CDR3 is 14 residues long. This CDR3 reads CAADAGGITGELFF. CDR3 sequence (DNA): TGTGCCGCGGACGCGGGGGGAATCACCGGGGAGCTGTTTTTT.

The chain carries TRBV5-1 and TRBJ2-7; D is perhaps TRBD2 (6 bases). V lost 4 bases and J lost 2, with 13 bases in between. The CDR3 is 14 amino acids. The germline gives CDR1 SGHRS, CDR2 YFSETQ. This CDR3 reads CASSPGGVTYEQYF. The CDR3 DNA is TGCGCCAGCAGCCCGGGCGGGGTGACCTACGAGCAGTACTTC.

Note on this clone: The junction differs from germline at one of its ends, possibly a read error. The V call is TRBV7-7, the J call TRBJ1-6, with 8 bases that match TRBD1. CDR3 length: 17 residues. The germline gives CDR1 SSHAT, CDR2 FNYEAQ (reference sequence). CDR3 DNA: TGTGCTAGCAGCTCTTACAGGGGGAGCTCCTATAATTCACCCCTCCACTTT. Its translation is CASSSYRGSSYNSPLHF.

In DNA, the CDR3 is TGTGCCAGCAGGCGGGGAGGGGGTAGGGACACTGAAGCTTTCTTT. Translating it yields CASRRGGGRDTEAFF. V usage is TRBV5-4 and J usage is TRBJ1-1; the D gene is possibly TRBD1 (6 bases). V was pared by 5 bases and J by 3 bases, with 17 bases between. The CDR3 has 15 amino acids. The germline CDR1 and CDR2 sequences are SGHNT and YYREEE (reference sequence).

The chain has TRBV29-1 and TRBJ2-1; TRBD1 aligns across 12 bases. V shed 8 bases, J shed 9 bases, and the junction held 8 bases outside the gene matches. Germline CDR1 reads SQVTM; CDR2 reads ANQGSEA. The CDR3 has 13 residues. In nucleotides, the CDR3 is TGCAGCACGGGACAGGGGGCAAGGGGTGAGCAGTTCTTC. Translating it yields CSTGQGARGEQFF.

The J gene is TRBJ1-2, the V gene TRBV7-6, with a weak D call TRBD1 (6 bases). V shed 1 base and J shed 4 bases, with 16 bases lying between them. Germline values: CDR1 SGHVS, CDR2 FNYEAQ. The CDR3 is made up of 16 amino acids. In DNA form, the CDR3 reads TGTGCCAGCAGCTTAGTCGGGGGGGCAGGGCTCTATGGCTACACCTTC. Translated: CASSLVGGAGLYGYTF.

V usage is TRBV10-1 and J usage is TRBJ1-5; possible D gene TRBD1, 5 bases. The CDR3 runs to 17 residues. CDR1 is WNHNN, CDR2 SYGVQD, per germline (reference sequence). V was cut by 11 bases and J by 9 bases, with 32 bases left in between. In nucleotides, the CDR3 is TGCGCCGCCTTAGTTCAGGGAAGCTTATGTCGGATACGGCCCCAGCATTTT. Protein sequence: CAALVQGSLCRIRPQHF.

The rearrangement uses TRBV12-5 and TRBJ1-1, with a tentative D call TRBD1 (5 bases). The V end was cut by 5 bases, the J end by 3 bases, with 13 bases between. The germline V gene has CDR1 LGHNT and CDR2 FRNRAP. The CDR3 totals 14 residues. CDR3 DNA: TGTGCTAGTGGTGTTCAGGGTGGGTACACTGAAGCTTTCTTT. This gives the protein CASGVQGGYTEAFF.

The chain is built from TRBV9 and TRBJ2-2; the match to TRBD1 covers 10 bases. There are 17 residues in the CDR3. V gave up 0 bases and J gave up 1 base; unmatched junction bases: 3. CDR1 and CDR2 from the germline V gene are SGDLS and YYNGEE. The CDR3 nucleotides are TGTGCCAGCAGCGTAGCTAGGGACAGGGGGAACACCGGGGAGCTGTTTTTT. Translated, it gives CASSVARDRGNTGELFF.